Each of the 19 T cell receptor beta chains below was sequenced from the same sample in a study of Ad26.COV2.S vaccination and SARS-CoV-2 variants. Treatment noted: 15 to 20 received Ad26.COV2.S at low or high dose, single or two shots; roughly five received placebo; per-sample allocation not given. On day 63 after the first injection, vaccine and placebo recipients gave samples. Sequencing was performed with immunoSEQ multiplex PCR; in TCRdb, only in-frame clones are kept and a portion is missing. This table holds about 350,000 clones, about 87% found once. The sequencing used peripheral blood, collected in a trial of Ad26.COV2.S vaccine versus placebo. The receptor source for this set is a person between 18 and 59 years old who received the Ad26.COV2.S COVID-19 vaccine or a placebo.

The chain employs TRBV30 and TRBJ1-3, with D possibly TRBD1 on 5 matching bases. Germline-derived CDR1 and CDR2 are GTSNPN and SVGIG (reference sequence). The CDR3 runs to 16 residues. The germline V and J ends were trimmed by 3 bases and 3 bases, with 18 bases remaining between them. CDR3 amino acids: CAWSTLGRGLGNTIYF. The DNA for the CDR3 is TGTGCCTGGAGCACTCTCGGGCGGGGCCTTGGAAACACCATATATTTT. The whole variable domain, remainder taken from reference TRBV30 and TRBJ1-3, is SQTIHQWPATLVQPVGSPLSLECTVEGTSNPNLYWYRQAAGRGLQLLFYSVGIGQISSEVPQNLSASRPQDRQFILSSKKLLLSDSGFYLCAWSTLGRGLGNTIYFGEGSWLTVV.

The gene calls are TRBV5-1 and TRBJ1-4; D ambiguous. The germline gives CDR1 SGHRS, CDR2 YFSETQ. This CDR3 comprises 17 residues. The V end lost 1 base, the J end lost 8 bases, and 21 bases lay between the germline ends. CDR3 sequence: CASSLSVGGTRREKLFF. DNA for the CDR3: TGCGCCAGCAGCTTGAGCGTCGGTGGCACTCGCCGCGAAAAACTGTTTTTT.

The J gene is TRBJ1-1, the V gene TRBV7-2; TRBD1 is a possible D gene (5 bases). The CDR3 is 14 amino acids. V lost 2 bases and J lost 4, with 11 bases in between. Germline lookup yields CDR1 SGHTA and CDR2 FQGNSA. The CDR3 is CASSLQGWGTEAFF. DNA for the CDR3: TGTGCCAGCAGCTTACAGGGATGGGGCACTGAAGCTTTCTTT.

V gene TRBV20-1 combines with J gene TRBJ2-1; TRBD1 might be the D (6 bases). The CDR3 consists of 11 residues. Germline lookup yields CDR1 DFQATT and CDR2 SNEGSKA (reference sequence). With 3 bases removed from V and 9 bases from J, the gap between germline ends came to 9 bases. CDR3 residues: CSASRGGEQFF. The CDR3 DNA is TGCAGTGCTAGCAGGGGCGGTGAGCAGTTCTTC.

The chain has TRBV28 and TRBJ1-2; D not resolved. Between the trimmed V and J ends, which lost 3 bases and 6 bases, there was a span of 8 bases. CDR3 length: 12 amino acids. From germline, CDR1 is MDHEN and CDR2 SYDVKM. In nucleotides, the CDR3 is TGTGCCAGCAGTTTGGTCCAGGATGGCTACACCTTC. Translated: CASSLVQDGYTF.

This clone was seen a handful of times. The chain joins TRBV7-2 to TRBJ1-2; the match to TRBD1 covers 7 bases. The CDR3 is made up of 15 amino acids. The ends lost 2 bases at V and 5 bases at J; junction bases unmatched: 8. Germline V CDR1 and CDR2: SGHTA, FQGNSA. CDR3 coding DNA: TGTGCCAGCAGCTTAAGGCAGGGGGAGGGGTATGGCTACACCTTC. This sequence encodes CASSLRQGEGYGYTF. The entire variable domain, with the rest obtained from reference TRBV7-2 and TRBJ1-2, is as follows: GAGVSQSPSNKVTEKGKDVELRCDPISGHTALYWYRQSLGQGLEFLIYFQGNSAPDKSGLPSDRFSAERTGGSVSTLTIQRTQQEDSAVYLCASSLRQGEGYGYTFGSGTRLTVV.

CDR3 DNA sequence: TGTGCCAGTAGTATTAGTGGCGGGGAGCTGTTTTTT. Protein sequence: CASSISGGELFF. J is TRBJ2-2 and V is TRBV19; no reliable D call. V lost 3 bases and J 7 bases, leaving 6 bases between the germline ends. Germline CDR1 and CDR2: LNHDA and SQIVND (reference sequence). CDR3 length equals 12 residues.

The chain has TRBV18 and TRBJ1-5; 10 positions match TRBD1. Germline values: CDR1 KGHSH, CDR2 LQKENI. V shed 4 bases, J shed 7 bases, and the junction held 10 bases outside the gene matches. The CDR3 is 16 residues long. CDR3 amino acids: CASSLTTGGTVQPQHF. CDR3 coding DNA: TGTGCCAGCTCACTGACGACAGGGGGCACGGTACAGCCCCAGCATTTT.

CDR3 nucleotides: TGTGCCTGGAGTATTATGGGCACCGGGGAGCTGTTTTTT. Translated: CAWSIMGTGELFF. The chain couples TRBV30 to TRBJ2-2, with D unresolved. Germline V gene data show CDR1 as GTSNPN and CDR2 as SVGIG (reference sequence). Trimming left V 2 bases short and J 4 bases short, with 8 bases between. The CDR3 is 13 residues long.

The chain combines TRBV5-4 with TRBJ2-4; possibly TRBD1 or TRBD2 for D (5 bases each). Trimming removed 4 bases at V and 9 bases at J, with 8 bases between. Germline V gives CDR1 SGHNT, CDR2 YYREEE (reference sequence). The CDR3 is 11 amino acids. The CDR3 loop is CASSERGIQYF. DNA for the CDR3: TGTGCCAGCAGCGAGAGGGGCATTCAGTACTTC.

The chain recombines TRBV6-6 with TRBJ2-7, with D possibly being TRBD1 (6 bases). The germline V and J ends were trimmed by 7 bases and 4 bases, with 20 bases remaining between them. The CDR3 spans 15 residues. From germline, CDR1 is MNHNY and CDR2 SVGAGI (reference sequence). The CDR3 loop is CASTPGVGGAYEQYF. The CDR3 DNA follows: TGTGCCAGCACCCCCGGGGTTGGGGGCGCGTACGAGCAGTACTTC.

This chain links TRBV7-3 with TRBJ2-2, with 11 bases matching TRBD2. The germline gives CDR1 SGHTA, CDR2 FQGTGA. Unmatched junction bases numbered 11, after V lost 3 bases and J lost 2 bases. The CDR3 sequence is 19 residues long. CDR3 in DNA: TGTGCCAGCAGCTTCCCCAAGACTAGCGGGGCCCTAAACACCGGGGAGCTGTTTTTT. Translating it yields CASSFPKTSGALNTGELFF.

This chain links TRBV9 with TRBJ2-7; weak D call: TRBD1 (6 bases). The germline CDR1 and CDR2 sequences are SGDLS and YYNGEE. Trimming took 6 bases from V and 6 from J, leaving 10 bases between them. This CDR3 spans 11 amino acids. The CDR3 loop reads CASKGDGEQYF. As DNA, the CDR3 is TGTGCCAGCAAGGGGGACGGCGAGCAGTACTTC. The variable domain in full, with the rest retrieved from reference TRBV9 and TRBJ2-7, is DSGVTQTPKHLITATGQRVTLRCSPRSGDLSVYWYQQSLDQGLQFLIQYYNGEERAKGNILERFSAQQFPDLHSELNLSSLELGDSALYFCASKGDGEQYFGPGTRLTVT.

This chain uses TRBV27 with TRBJ2-1; D unclear. Trimming shortened V by 5 bases and J by 0 bases, and 17 bases separated the two germline ends. This CDR3 region has 17 residues. Germline V gene sequence: CDR1 MNHEY, CDR2 SMNVEV (reference sequence). CDR3 amino acids: CASSPLVGDSSYNEQFF. CDR3 sequence (DNA): TGTGCCAGCAGTCCCCTTGTGGGTGATAGCTCCTACAATGAGCAGTTCTTC.

J is TRBJ1-2 and V is TRBV7-2; 7 nucleotides match TRBD1. This CDR3 is 13 amino acids long. J was trimmed by 7 bases and V by 4 bases; bases with no gene match: 6. Germline V gives CDR1 SGHTA, CDR2 FQGNSA. The CDR3 protein is CASSSRGLFGYTF. The CDR3 DNA reads as TGTGCCAGCAGCTCGAGGGGGCTATTTGGCTACACCTTC.

The chain combines TRBV29-1 with TRBJ2-3; 9 bases are a match to TRBD1. There are 14 residues in the CDR3. Germline V gene lookup returns CDR1 SQVTM and CDR2 ANQGSEA. Losses at the gene ends were 5 bases for V and 2 bases for J; bases not matched to a gene: 5. The DNA of the CDR3 is TGCAGCGTTTCCGGGACAGGGCTCACAGATACGCAGTATTTT. It codes for CSVSGTGLTDTQYF.

The chain carries TRBV9 and TRBJ1-4; D ambiguous. The CDR3 length is 14 residues. The germline V and J ends were trimmed by 1 base and 3 bases, with 7 bases remaining between them. CDR1 SGDLS and CDR2 YYNGEE come from the germline V gene. The CDR3 coding sequence is TGTGCCAGCAGCGTATTTTCGGCTAATGAAAAACTGTTTTTT. Translation: CASSVFSANEKLFF. Supplemented by reference TRBV9 and TRBJ1-4, the full variable domain reads DSGVTQTPKHLITATGQRVTLRCSPRSGDLSVYWYQQSLDQGLQFLIQYYNGEERAKGNILERFSAQQFPDLHSELNLSSLELGDSALYFCASSVFSANEKLFFGSGTQLSVL.

This chain connects TRBV28 to TRBJ1-6; 8 bases agree with TRBD1. V was clipped by 10 bases and J by 9 bases; unmatched bases: 11. CDR1 and CDR2 (germline): MDHEN, SYDVKM. The CDR3 runs to 14 residues. For the CDR3, the DNA is TGTGCCATTACTCCTGAGGGGACAGGTTCACCCCTCCACTTT. Encoded protein: CAITPEGTGSPLHF.

The gene calls are TRBV11-2 and TRBJ2-3; D uncertain. Trimming removed 0 bases at V and 12 bases at J, with 13 bases between. Germline CDR1 and CDR2: SGHAT and FQNNGV. The CDR3 contains 13 residues. CDR3 DNA: TGTGCCAGCAGCTTAGATCTTTCGGGCCCACAGTATTTT. Translated: CASSLDLSGPQYF. The variable domain in full, completed from reference TRBV11-2 and TRBJ2-3, reads EAGVAQSPRYKIIEKRQSVAFWCNPISGHATLYWYQQILGQGPKLLIQFQNNGVVDDSQLPKDRFSAERLKGVDSTLKIQPAKLEDSAVYLCASSLDLSGPQYFGPGTRLTVL.